This T cell receptor (beta chain) was found in a study of tumor and adjacent non-tumor tissue in lung cancer. The template was RNA from unsorted bulk tissue. TCRbeta libraries were built with three rounds of nested PCR, modified from ARM-PCR. TCRdb independently ran MiXCR on the multiplex PCR reads; one entry per CDR3 protein. The sample has tens of thousands of distinct CDR3 sequences; 72% are singletons. Germline V lookup: CDR1 MNHNS, CDR2 SASEGT. CDR3 size: 15 residues. Comment on this clonotype: One junction end disagrees with the germline gene, perhaps due to a read error.

This chain connects TRBV6-1 to TRBJ1-5, with TRBD1 as a possible D gene (5 bases). Material: lung tumor tissue. The receptor was isolated from a middle-aged woman with non-small cell lung cancer. The CDR3, as DNA: TGTGTCAGCACCTGGTTGGGGCCAGGCAATCAGTCCCAGCATTTT. This translates into CVSTWLGPGNQSQHF.